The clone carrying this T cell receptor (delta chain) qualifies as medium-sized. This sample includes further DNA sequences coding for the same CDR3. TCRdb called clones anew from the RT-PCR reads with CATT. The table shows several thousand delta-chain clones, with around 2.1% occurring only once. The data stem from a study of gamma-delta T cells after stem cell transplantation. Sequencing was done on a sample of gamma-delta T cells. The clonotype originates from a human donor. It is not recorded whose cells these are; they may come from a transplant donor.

The CDR3 protein is CACDRLPLPGGAAQLFF. CDR3 DNA: TGTGCCTGTGACAGGCTACCACTCCCGGGGGGTGCAGCACAACTCTTCTTT. The J gene is TRDJ2, the V gene TRDV2, with D possibly being TRDD3 (5 bases). This CDR3 contains 17 residues. The germline CDR1 and CDR2 sequences are GEAIGNYY and EKD. Deletions cut 2 bases from V and 6 bases from J, with 21 bases between.